One and the same sample provided the 5 T cell receptor beta chains below, sequenced in a study of beta chain features in type 1 diabetes. The isolated RNA, all of it, was reverse transcribed, so expressed TCRB transcripts were what got sequenced. TCRdb's table, derived via immunoSEQ multiplex PCR, lists solely in-frame clones and lacks some. The repertoire includes under 950,000 clones, about a sixth of them detected once, and about 0.025% sits in the top ten. Sequencing was performed on naive CD4+ T cells from blood. These receptors were taken from a woman between 18 and 29 years old in good health.

The chain links TRBV7-3 to TRBJ2-5; 7 bases fit TRBD2. This CDR3 contains 15 residues. Trimming took 1 base from V and 4 from J; bases not matched to a gene: 6. Per the germline V gene, CDR1 is SGHTA and CDR2 is FQGTGA. This CDR3 is CASSLMGGSRETQYF. The CDR3 DNA sequence: TGTGCCAGCAGCTTAATGGGCGGGAGCCGAGAGACCCAGTACTTC.

The V call is TRBV11-1, the J call TRBJ1-2; D remains unclear. Germline V gene lookup returns CDR1 SGHAT and CDR2 FQDESV (reference sequence). The CDR3 is 14 residues long. Trimming pared 1 base from V and 8 bases from J, leaving 14 bases between. Here the CDR3 reads CASSLGGLGVGYTF. CDR3 DNA sequence: TGTGCCAGCAGCTTAGGAGGTCTGGGTGTCGGCTACACCTTC.

The rearrangement uses TRBV7-2 and TRBJ2-7; tentatively, D is TRBD2 (5 bases). The CDR3 contains 16 residues. The V end lost 1 base, the J end lost 5 bases, and 18 bases lay between the germline ends. Germline V CDR1 and CDR2: SGHTA, FQGNSA. CDR3 nucleotide sequence: TGTGCCAGCAGCTTAGTAGGGAGAGGATCACGCGACGAGCAGTACTTC. Residues: CASSLVGRGSRDEQYF. The entire variable domain, with the rest obtained from reference TRBV7-2 and TRBJ2-7, is as follows: GAGVSQSPSNKVTEKGKDVELRCDPISGHTALYWYRQSLGQGLEFLIYFQGNSAPDKSGLPSDRFSAERTGGSVSTLTIQRTQQEDSAVYLCASSLVGRGSRDEQYFGPGTRLTVT.

This clone was counted between two and nine times. The chain combines TRBV7-8 with TRBJ2-7, with 10 bases lining up with TRBD2. CDR3 length: 16 amino acids. V shed 1 base, J shed 4 bases, and the junction held 7 bases outside the gene matches. From germline, CDR1 is SGHVS and CDR2 FQNEAQ. DNA of the CDR3: TGTGCCAGCAGCTTAGGGGTAGCGGGAGGCCTATACGAGCAGTACTTC. Protein product: CASSLGVAGGLYEQYF.

On this clone: The same CDR3 is also encoded by other DNA sequences in this sample. V is TRBV7-2 and J is TRBJ2-5; tentatively, D is TRBD2 (5 bases). With 5 bases removed from V and 5 bases from J, the gap between germline ends came to 9 bases. Germline V gene data show CDR1 as SGHTA and CDR2 as FQGNSA. This CDR3 spans 12 amino acids. CDR3 amino acids: CASSGGGETQYF. CDR3 sequence (DNA): TGTGCCAGCAGCGGAGGTGGGGAGACCCAGTACTTC.